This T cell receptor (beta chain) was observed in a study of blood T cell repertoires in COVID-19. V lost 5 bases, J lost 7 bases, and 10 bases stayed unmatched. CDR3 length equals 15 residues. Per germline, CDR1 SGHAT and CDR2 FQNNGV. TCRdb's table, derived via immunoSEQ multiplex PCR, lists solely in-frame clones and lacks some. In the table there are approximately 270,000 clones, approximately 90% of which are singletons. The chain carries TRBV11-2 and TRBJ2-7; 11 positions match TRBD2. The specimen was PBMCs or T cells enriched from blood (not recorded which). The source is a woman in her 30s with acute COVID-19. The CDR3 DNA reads TGTGCCAGCAGCACCATTAGCGGGAGGGCGGGGGAGCAGTACTTC. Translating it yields CASSTISGRAGEQYF. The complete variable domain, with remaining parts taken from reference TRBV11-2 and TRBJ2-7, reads EAGVAQSPRYKIIEKRQSVAFWCNPISGHATLYWYQQILGQGPKLLIQFQNNGVVDDSQLPKDRFSAERLKGVDSTLKIQPAKLEDSAVYLCASSTISGRAGEQYFGPGTRLTVT.